This TCR beta chain was sequenced for a study of T cells in localized non-small cell lung cancer. Study-wide results and limits: One tumor region alone was sequenced, and heterogeneity therefore remains possible. Higher blood T cell density tracked longer overall survival. There were a median roughly 59 of the top 100 tumor clones appearing in adjacent lung. Measurement of T cell clonality placed uninvolved adjacent lung highest, above the level in tumor.

The protocol was immunoSEQ multiplex PCR, while the TCRdb copy is restricted to in-frame clones and leaves out a portion. The table lists tens of thousands of clones, 85% to 90% of them singletons, with around 3.9% in the top ten. V lost 8 bases and J lost 8, with 18 bases in between. In germline, CDR1 is MNHEY, CDR2 SMNVEV (reference sequence). This CDR3 comprises 13 residues. A note on this clone: What it binds is not known.

The V call is TRBV27, the J call TRBJ1-2, with a tentative D call TRBD1 (6 bases). The starting material was peripheral blood, obtained before any cancer treatment. This clonotype was sampled from a male donor aged 60 or over with stage III lung adenocarcinoma. CDR3: CASRDWTARGYTF. The CDR3, as DNA: TGTGCCAGCCGTGACTGGACAGCCCGAGGCTACACCTTC.